This paragraph covers one T cell receptor (beta chain) sequence. Antigen unknown. The data stem from a study of cytomegalovirus exposure and HLA in healthy donors. The PCR was carried out with 60 Vbeta primers and 13 Jbeta primers. Only in-frame clones appear in the TCRdb table, and some are missing; sequencing was by immunoSEQ multiplex PCR. The table lists approximately 180,000 clones, 9.5% to 15% of them singletons. J gave up 7 bases and V 5 bases, and 12 bases lay outside the gene matches. CDR1 is PRHDT, CDR2 FYEKMQ, per germline (reference sequence). This CDR3 has 16 amino acids. Study-wide findings and caveats: Follow-up analysis seemed to connect common viral pathogens with several of the most significant clusters identified.

Sequencing input: PBMCs. This chain links TRBV13 with TRBJ2-2, with 8 bases that match TRBD2. The TCR comes from a man aged 50-59 years in good health and CMV-seropositive. The CDR3 sequence is CASSNSGGGRVGELFF. The CDR3, as DNA: TGTGCCAGCAGCAATTCGGGGGGGGGCAGAGTCGGGGAGCTGTTTTTT.